One sample yielded the 25 T cell receptor beta chains listed below, sequenced in a study of technical replicates of blood from a handful of donors. The table came from immunoSEQ multiplex PCR; TCRdb's copy has only in-frame clones and leaves some out. This sample has about 75,000 clones; approximately 92% occur once, and the top ten carry roughly 0.41%. The sequenced sample was T cells isolated from PBMCs. These receptors were obtained from a human donor in good health.

This sequence joins TRBV28 and TRBJ2-5; 9 bases are a match to TRBD2. From germline, CDR1 is MDHEN and CDR2 SYDVKM. This CDR3 has 17 residues. V shed 3 bases, J shed 5 bases, and the junction held 13 bases outside the gene matches. The CDR3 DNA sequence: TGTGCCAGCAGTTTGGGACTAGCTCAGAGCGGTAGGGAGACCCAGTACTTC. Translation: CASSLGLAQSGRETQYF.

The chain joins TRBV11-2 to TRBJ2-1; a weak D match, TRBD2 (5 bases). Trimming cost V 1 base and J 2 bases, with 9 bases left between them. This CDR3 has 15 amino acids. Germline lookup yields CDR1 SGHAT and CDR2 FQNNGV. In DNA, the CDR3 is TGTGCCAGCAGCTTAGTTGGCGGGCCCTACAATGAGCAGTTCTTC. Translation: CASSLVGGPYNEQFF.

The chain is built from TRBV7-9 and TRBJ2-7; D unclear. Germline CDR1 is SEHNR and CDR2 is FQNEAQ (reference sequence). V dropped 2 bases and J dropped 2 bases, with 10 bases sitting between them. This CDR3 contains 14 residues. CDR3 sequence: CASSLSSSAYEQYF. CDR3 coding DNA: TGTGCCAGCAGCTTATCTTCCTCGGCCTACGAGCAGTACTTC.

The rearrangement joins TRBV6-1 to TRBJ2-1; 9 bases map to TRBD2. V dropped 7 bases and J dropped 8; count of bases not matched to a gene: 6. The CDR3 runs to 13 residues. CDR1 and CDR2 (germline): MNHNS, SASEGT. The CDR3 region has the DNA TGTGCCAGCATTAGCGGGGGACCCCATGAGCAGTTCTTC. Residues: CASISGGPHEQFF.

CDR3 sequence: CASSFGTGPYEQYF. DNA of the CDR3: TGTGCCAGCAGCTTTGGGACAGGGCCTTACGAGCAGTACTTC. This chain uses TRBV5-4 with TRBJ2-7; 9 bases agree with TRBD1. CDR1 and CDR2 (germline): SGHNT, YYREEE (reference sequence). The CDR3 length is 14 residues. Trimming at V came to 2 bases and at J to 4 bases, leaving 4 bases not matched to a gene. Full variable domain (rest looked up from reference TRBV5-4 and TRBJ2-7): ETGVTQSPTHLIKTRGQQVTLRCSSQSGHNTVSWYQQALGQGPQFIFQYYREEENGRGNFPPRFSGLQFPNYSSELNVNALELDDSALYLCASSFGTGPYEQYFGPGTRLTVT.

The gene calls are TRBV30 and TRBJ2-5; no reliable D call. Germline assignment: CDR1 GTSNPN and CDR2 SVGIG (reference sequence). This CDR3 contains 15 residues. V gave up 2 bases and J gave up 0 bases, with 13 bases separating them. CDR3 bases: TGTGCCTGGAGTCCACCAGACTGGTACCAAGAGACCCAGTACTTC. Translation gives CAWSPPDWYQETQYF.

The V gene is TRBV7-9, the J gene TRBJ2-7; 12 bases are shared with TRBD1. V lost 6 bases to trimming and J lost 7 bases; unmatched junction nucleotides: 7. The CDR3 contains 14 residues. Germline V lookup: CDR1 SEHNR, CDR2 FQNEAQ (reference sequence). The CDR3 region is CASRPGQGAGEQYF. The CDR3 DNA reads as TGTGCCAGCAGGCCGGGACAGGGGGCGGGAGAGCAGTACTTC. The complete variable domain, with remaining parts taken from reference TRBV7-9 and TRBJ2-7, reads DTGVSQNPRHKITKRGQNVTFRCDPISEHNRLYWYRQTLGQGPEFLTYFQNEAQLEKSRLLSDRFSAERPKGSFSTLEIQRTEQGDSAMYLCASRPGQGAGEQYFGPGTRLTVT.

The chain is built from TRBV6-1 and TRBJ2-3; D perhaps matches TRBD1 (5 bases). Looked up from germline, CDR1 is MNHNS and CDR2 is SASEGT. With 4 bases removed from V and 1 base from J, the gap between germline ends came to 18 bases. This CDR3 is built from 17 residues. The chain's CDR3 is CASSAQRTRAGTDTQYF. The CDR3 bases are TGTGCCAGCAGTGCCCAACGGACCAGGGCGGGCACAGATACGCAGTATTTT.

The genes are TRBV23-1 and TRBJ2-7, with unresolved D. TRBV23-1 is classed as an ORF, of uncertain function. CDR3 size: 12 residues. The V gene lost 2 bases and the J gene lost 6 bases, with 8 bases spanning the gap. DNA for the CDR3: TGCGCCAGCAGTCAACCAGGAAGCGAGCAGTACTTC. It is translated as CASSQPGSEQYF.

CDR3: CASSPRTAHNEQFF. CDR3 coding DNA: TGTGCCAGCAGTCCCCGGACAGCCCACAATGAGCAGTTCTTC. The chain links TRBV28 to TRBJ2-1, with D possibly being TRBD1 (6 bases). CDR3 length: 14 amino acids. Trimming left V 5 bases short and J 5 bases short, with 13 bases between. Germline V gene sequence: CDR1 MDHEN, CDR2 SYDVKM.

The chain has TRBV19 and TRBJ2-5; TRBD2 is a possible D gene (5 bases). The CDR3 covers 15 residues. Trimming cost V 3 bases and J 5 bases, with 16 bases left between them. Per germline, CDR1 LNHDA and CDR2 SQIVND (reference sequence). The CDR3 DNA reads TGTGCCAGTAGTATTATGGGTGTGGGAGATGAGACCCAGTACTTC. Its translation: CASSIMGVGDETQYF.

The chain recombines TRBV5-1 with TRBJ1-1; D gene unclear. V lost 0 bases, J lost 5 bases, and 11 bases lay in between. Germline CDR1 reads SGHRS; CDR2 reads YFSETQ. The CDR3 runs to 14 residues. CDR3 DNA sequence: TGCGCCAGCAGCTTGGAGGCGGTATGGACTGAAGCTTTCTTT. Amino acid sequence: CASSLEAVWTEAFF.

This clone was detected a few times. CDR3 residues: CAIGQPNEKLFF. The CDR3, as DNA: TGTGCCATCGGGCAGCCTAATGAAAAACTGTTTTTT. The V and J genes are TRBV10-3 and TRBJ1-4; unclear D gene. Germline V CDR1 and CDR2: ENHRY, SYGVKD. This CDR3 has 12 amino acids. V gave up 8 bases and J gave up 3 bases, with 7 bases separating them.

The rearrangement uses TRBV19 and TRBJ2-3; a weak D match, TRBD2 (6 bases). This CDR3 is built from 14 residues. The germline CDR1 and CDR2 sequences are LNHDA and SQIVND (reference sequence). V gave up 3 bases and J gave up 1 base, with 8 bases separating them. DNA for the CDR3: TGTGCCAGTAGTATCTCTAGCGGCACAGATACGCAGTATTTT. It is translated as CASSISSGTDTQYF.

V usage is TRBV27 and J usage is TRBJ2-5; the match to TRBD1 covers 9 bases. The germline V gene encodes CDR1 MNHEY and CDR2 SMNVEV (reference sequence). V lost 6 bases to trimming and J lost 5 bases; unmatched junction nucleotides: 7. This CDR3 contains 14 residues. CDR3 coding DNA: TGTGCCAGCAGAGCCGGGACAGGGCGGGAGACCCAGTACTTC. Encoded protein: CASRAGTGRETQYF.

The chain recombines TRBV2 with TRBJ2-1, with 7 bases lining up with TRBD1. The germline gives CDR1 SNHLY, CDR2 FYNNEI. With V trimmed by 6 bases and J by 2 bases, 1 base remained unmatched. The CDR3 runs to 13 residues. The CDR3 sequence: CASSGTAYNEQFF. The CDR3 DNA sequence: TGTGCCAGCAGCGGGACAGCCTACAATGAGCAGTTCTTC.

CDR3 nucleotide sequence: TGTGCCAGTAGTATAGACATCGGGGAAAAACTGTTTTTT. It is translated as CASSIDIGEKLFF. The chain uses TRBV19 and TRBJ1-4; D gene unclear. CDR3 length: 13 residues. The V gene's germline CDR1 is LNHDA and CDR2 SQIVND (reference sequence). Between the trimmed V and J ends, which lost 0 bases and 8 bases, there was a span of 7 bases. The full variable domain, its missing parts supplied by reference TRBV19 and TRBJ1-4, is DGGITQSPKYLFRKEGQNVTLSCEQNLNHDAMYWYRQDPGQGLRLIYYSQIVNDFQKGDIAEGYSVSREKKESFPLTVTSAQKNPTAFYLCASSIDIGEKLFFGSGTQLSVL.

The J gene is TRBJ2-1, the V gene TRBV9; 8 positions match TRBD2. V lost 1 base to trimming and J lost 8 bases; unmatched junction nucleotides: 11. The V gene's germline CDR1 is SGDLS and CDR2 YYNGEE. The CDR3 is 16 amino acids. The CDR3 coding sequence is TGTGCCAGCAGCGTAACCGAGCGGGAGATCTTGGATGAGCAGTTCTTC. Residues: CASSVTEREILDEQFF.

V gene TRBV9 combines with J gene TRBJ2-3, with 7 bases that match TRBD1. Germline loops: CDR1 SGDLS, CDR2 YYNGEE. Trimming took 4 bases from V and 4 from J; bases not matched to a gene: 12. The CDR3 covers 16 residues. CDR3 nucleotide sequence: TGTGCCAGCAGCCCCCGACAGGGTCCTGAATCAGATACGCAGTATTTT. Translating it yields CASSPRQGPESDTQYF.

The rearrangement links TRBV19 to TRBJ2-1, with D possibly TRBD2 on 6 matching bases. V was cut by 10 bases and J by 4 bases, with 23 bases left in between. Looked up from germline, CDR1 is LNHDA and CDR2 is SQIVND (reference sequence). The CDR3 length is 16 residues. For the CDR3, the DNA is TGTGCCACTCTTCCAACCCGGGAGACAGCTTACAATGAGCAGTTCTTC. Translating it yields CATLPTRETAYNEQFF.

This rearrangement joins TRBV27 to TRBJ2-5, with TRBD1 matching over 7 bases. V shed 5 bases and J 1 base; nucleotides not matched to a gene: 4. The CDR3 extends over 14 amino acids. Germline CDR1 and CDR2: MNHEY and SMNVEV (reference sequence). The CDR3, as DNA: TGTGCCAGCAGTCCACACAGGGGCCAAGAGACCCAGTACTTC. Translation gives CASSPHRGQETQYF.

The J gene is TRBJ2-2, the V gene TRBV5-4; TRBD2 aligns across 7 bases. Germline V gives CDR1 SGHNT, CDR2 YYREEE (reference sequence). Losses at the gene ends were 0 bases for V and 5 bases for J; bases not matched to a gene: 10. The CDR3 extends over 17 amino acids. The CDR3 spells CASSLGGGVGLTGELFF. The CDR3, as DNA: TGTGCCAGCAGCTTGGGGGGGGGAGTAGGGCTTACCGGGGAGCTGTTTTTT.

The chain recombines TRBV10-3 with TRBJ2-1; 7 bases agree with TRBD2. J was trimmed by 5 bases and V by 9 bases; bases with no gene match: 7. Germline-derived CDR1 and CDR2 are ENHRY and SYGVKD. The CDR3 contains 13 residues. The CDR3 DNA is TGTGCCATATTGGCGGGAGTGGACAATGAGCAGTTCTTC. Protein product: CAILAGVDNEQFF.

The rearrangement links TRBV4-2 to TRBJ2-7, with 7 bases identical to TRBD1. Trimming took 1 base from V and 3 from J; bases not matched to a gene: 9. Looked up from germline, CDR1 is LGHNA and CDR2 is YNFKEQ. The CDR3 is 16 residues long. Here the CDR3 reads CASSQAMGQTYYEQYF. CDR3 DNA sequence: TGTGCCAGCAGCCAAGCGATGGGACAGACTTACTACGAGCAGTACTTC.

This chain links TRBV9 with TRBJ1-5; 9 bases are a match to TRBD1. V dropped 0 bases and J dropped 2; count of bases not matched to a gene: 6. The germline V gene encodes CDR1 SGDLS and CDR2 YYNGEE. This CDR3 has 17 residues. The CDR3 loop reads CASSVGTGEGGNQPQHF. In DNA form, the CDR3 reads TGTGCCAGCAGCGTAGGGACAGGGGAAGGGGGCAATCAGCCCCAGCATTTT. The whole variable domain, remainder taken from reference TRBV9 and TRBJ1-5, is DSGVTQTPKHLITATGQRVTLRCSPRSGDLSVYWYQQSLDQGLQFLIQYYNGEERAKGNILERFSAQQFPDLHSELNLSSLELGDSALYFCASSVGTGEGGNQPQHFGDGTRLSIL.